These 22 T cell receptor beta chains came from one sample sequenced in a study of OX40 agonist ivuxolimab in advanced cancers. The repertoire was sequenced with immunoSEQ multiplex PCR; TCRdb's copy has only in-frame clones and lacks some. The sample holds tens of thousands of clones; roughly 80% are singletons and the top ten take 1.6%. The source material was CD4+ or CD8+ T cells sorted from blood, sampled in a trial of the OX40 agonist ivuxolimab. These receptors were taken from an adult with an advanced solid tumor such as melanoma, head and neck, liver or kidney cancer.

V gene TRBV5-1 combines with J gene TRBJ2-5; a possible D gene is TRBD1 (5 bases). Germline CDR1 is SGHRS and CDR2 is YFSETQ. The ends were cut back, 5 bases at V and 5 bases at J, with 13 bases in the middle. CDR3 length equals 13 residues. CDR3 in DNA: TGCGCCAGCAGGGTCCAGGGAAGCGAGACCCAGTACTTC. Amino acids: CASRVQGSETQYF.

V and J are TRBV11-3 and TRBJ2-3; the D is unclear. Trimming removed 2 bases from V and 5 bases from J, with 5 bases in between. Per the germline V gene, CDR1 is SGHNT and CDR2 is YENEEA. This CDR3 has 12 amino acids. As DNA, the CDR3 is TGTGCCAGCAGCTTAAATGAAGATACGCAGTATTTT. Translation gives CASSLNEDTQYF. The full variable domain, in which reference TRBV11-3 and TRBJ2-3 provide the parts outside the CDR3, is EAGVVQSPRYKIIEKKQPVAFWCNPISGHNTLYWYLQNLGQGPELLIRYENEEAVDDSQLPKDRFSAERLKGVDSTLKIQPAELGDSAVYLCASSLNEDTQYFGPGTRLTVL.

In this sample, this clone turned up once. The chain joins TRBV19 to TRBJ2-3, with TRBD1 as a possible D gene (6 bases). Trimming stripped 6 bases from V and 0 bases from J, with 7 bases between. In germline, CDR1 is LNHDA, CDR2 SQIVND (reference sequence). This CDR3 contains 13 residues. This CDR3 is CASRGASTDTQYF. CDR3 coding DNA: TGTGCCAGTAGGGGGGCTAGCACAGATACGCAGTATTTT.

CDR3 residues: CASSLLQALSYEQYF. The DNA of the CDR3 is TGTGCCAGCAGCTTATTACAGGCCCTCTCCTACGAGCAGTACTTC. The chain couples TRBV11-1 to TRBJ2-7, with D possibly TRBD1 on 5 matching bases. This CDR3 contains 15 residues. Germline V gene lookup returns CDR1 SGHAT and CDR2 FQDESV (reference sequence). V gave up 2 bases and J gave up 0 bases, with 11 bases separating them.

V and J are TRBV5-4 and TRBJ2-3; 11 bases are shared with TRBD2. The CDR3 length is 17 residues. V trimming: 4 bases; J trimming: 4 bases; junction bases outside the gene matches: 11. Germline V CDR1 and CDR2: SGHNT, YYREEE (reference sequence). As DNA, the CDR3 is TGTGCCAGCAGCAGTGCGCGGCTAGCGGGGGGCGCAGATACGCAGTATTTT. Protein: CASSSARLAGGADTQYF.

The chain links TRBV5-1 to TRBJ2-6; possibly TRBD1 for D (6 bases). The V gene lost 1 base and the J gene lost 0 bases, with 14 bases spanning the gap. From germline, CDR1 is SGHRS and CDR2 YFSETQ. CDR3 length: 18 amino acids. CDR3 amino acids: CASSLWDTGSSGANVLTF. The CDR3 DNA reads as TGCGCCAGCAGCTTGTGGGACACCGGCAGCTCTGGGGCCAACGTCCTGACTTTC. The whole variable domain, remainder taken from reference TRBV5-1 and TRBJ2-6, is KAGVTQTPRYLIKTRGQQVTLSCSPISGHRSVSWYQQTPGQGLQFLFEYFSETQRNKGNFPGRFSGRQFSNSRSEMNVSTLELGDSALYLCASSLWDTGSSGANVLTFGAGSRLTVL.

The chain uses TRBV5-1 and TRBJ2-5, with a tentative D call TRBD2 (5 bases). The CDR3 extends over 15 amino acids. CDR1 SGHRS and CDR2 YFSETQ come from the germline V gene. V was pared by 4 bases and J by 1 base, with 14 bases between. CDR3: CASSIGGAAQETQYF. CDR3 nucleotide sequence: TGCGCCAGCAGCATTGGCGGAGCGGCCCAAGAGACCCAGTACTTC.

This clone was counted a few times. The chain employs TRBV30 and TRBJ2-1; D call uncertain. The CDR3 covers 12 residues. Looked up from germline, CDR1 is GTSNPN and CDR2 is SVGIG (reference sequence). V was trimmed by 1 base and J by 8 bases, leaving 9 bases between them. The CDR3 loop reads CAWSAEVDEQFF. The DNA for the CDR3 is TGTGCCTGGAGTGCCGAGGTGGATGAGCAGTTCTTC.

V usage is TRBV29-1 and J usage is TRBJ2-3; 7 bases agree with TRBD2. Germline loops: CDR1 SQVTM, CDR2 ANQGSEA. This CDR3 contains 14 residues. V lost 1 base to trimming and J lost 4 bases; unmatched junction nucleotides: 5. CDR3 region: CSVEVASGSDTQYF. The CDR3 DNA is TGCAGCGTTGAAGTGGCTAGCGGCTCAGATACGCAGTATTTT.

This rearrangement joins TRBV6-1 to TRBJ1-6; the D is unclear. This CDR3 has 13 amino acids. V lost 6 bases and J lost 7, with 10 bases in between. CDR1 is MNHNS and CDR2 is SASEGT in the germline V gene. Here the CDR3 reads CASSQRENSPLHF. CDR3 DNA: TGTGCCAGCAGCCAAAGGGAGAATTCACCCCTCCACTTT.

This clone was counted once. The rearrangement uses TRBV5-1 and TRBJ1-2; the D is unclear. V lost 4 bases to trimming and J lost 1 base, with 11 bases between them. The CDR3 spans 14 residues. Germline lookup yields CDR1 SGHRS and CDR2 YFSETQ. This CDR3 is CASSRSGDNYGYTF. The CDR3 nucleotides read TGCGCCAGCAGCCGCTCGGGAGATAACTATGGCTACACCTTC. The full variable domain, rest sourced from reference TRBV5-1 and TRBJ1-2, is KAGVTQTPRYLIKTRGQQVTLSCSPISGHRSVSWYQQTPGQGLQFLFEYFSETQRNKGNFPGRFSGRQFSNSRSEMNVSTLELGDSALYLCASSRSGDNYGYTFGSGTRLTVV.

In this sample, this clone is medium-sized. The rearrangement links TRBV6-1 to TRBJ1-5; possible D gene TRBD1, 6 bases. The CDR3 has 18 amino acids. Germline CDR1 reads MNHNS; CDR2 reads SASEGT. V shed 0 bases and J shed 3 bases, with 18 bases lying between them. CDR3 bases: TGTGCCAGCAGTGAAGCGAGTAGCCCAGGGGCTCTCAATCAGCCCCAGCATTTT. Amino acid sequence: CASSEASSPGALNQPQHF.

The V call is TRBV7-9, the J call TRBJ1-1, with 7 nucleotides matching TRBD1. The CDR3 has 15 amino acids. Trimming removed 5 bases from V and 1 base from J; junction bases left unmatched: 7. CDR1 SEHNR and CDR2 FQNEAQ come from the germline V gene (reference sequence). The CDR3 spells CASSTPGQKNTEAFF. The CDR3, as DNA: TGTGCCAGCAGCACACCGGGACAGAAGAACACTGAAGCTTTCTTT.

The V call is TRBV6-1, the J call TRBJ1-6; 8 bases line up with TRBD1. CDR1 MNHNS and CDR2 SASEGT come from the germline V gene. Unmatched junction bases numbered 3, after V lost 6 bases and J lost 8 bases. The CDR3 extends over 13 amino acids. In DNA form, the CDR3 reads TGTGCCAGCAGCCTACAGGGGGATTCACCCCTCCACTTT. This translates into CASSLQGDSPLHF.

This clone was counted a few times. The CDR3 bases are TGTGCCAGCAGCCAAGTAGGCGTCCGAGCCTACGAGCAGTACTTC. It is translated as CASSQVGVRAYEQYF. The chain is built from TRBV14 and TRBJ2-7; D gene uncertain. Deletions cut 1 base from V and 2 bases from J, with 12 bases between. The CDR3 is made up of 15 amino acids. Germline lookup yields CDR1 SGHDN and CDR2 FVKESK. Full variable domain (remainder filled in from reference TRBV14 and TRBJ2-7): EAGVTQFPSHSVIEKGQTVTLRCDPISGHDNLYWYRRVMGKEIKFLLHFVKESKQDESGMPNNRFLAERTGGTYSTLKVQPAELEDSGVYFCASSQVGVRAYEQYFGPGTRLTVT.

The chain is built from TRBV30 and TRBJ2-5; D not certain. CDR1 is GTSNPN, CDR2 SVGIG, per germline (reference sequence). This CDR3 is built from 14 residues. Trimming pared 5 bases from V and 4 bases from J, leaving 17 bases between. For the CDR3, the DNA is TGTGCCTGGTCCTCAGGCTTACCTGGAGAGACCCAGTACTTC. Protein: CAWSSGLPGETQYF.

J is TRBJ1-6 and V is TRBV2; 7 nucleotides align to TRBD1. The ends lost 10 bases at V and 5 bases at J; junction bases unmatched: 5. Germline lookup yields CDR1 SNHLY and CDR2 FYNNEI. The CDR3 runs to 13 residues. The CDR3 coding sequence is TGTGCCACCGAGGACAGGAATAATTCACCCCTCCACTTT. It is translated as CATEDRNNSPLHF.

The chain combines TRBV10-3 with TRBJ2-1, with 14 positions matching TRBD2. Per germline, CDR1 ENHRY and CDR2 SYGVKD. This CDR3 has 16 amino acids. J gave up 9 bases and V 3 bases, and 7 bases lay outside the gene matches. CDR3 nucleotides: TGTGCCATCAGTGAAGGGACTAGCGGGAGAGTTGGTGAGCAGTTCTTC. Its protein product is CAISEGTSGRVGEQFF.

J is TRBJ2-7 and V is TRBV14; D not certain. This CDR3 is 12 amino acids long. V was shortened by 1 base and J by 4 bases, with 5 bases between the two germline ends. The V gene's germline CDR1 is SGHDN and CDR2 FVKESK. CDR3 coding DNA: TGTGCCAGCAGCCAAGTATCTTACGAGCAGTACTTC. Translating it yields CASSQVSYEQYF.

J is TRBJ2-1 and V is TRBV18; 8 nucleotides agree with TRBD1. Trimming took 2 bases from V and 0 from J; bases not matched to a gene: 18. CDR1 is KGHSH and CDR2 is LQKENI in the germline V gene. CDR3 size: 21 residues. CDR3 sequence: CASSPSSRGTGLGGSYNEQFF. CDR3 DNA: TGTGCCAGCTCACCAAGCTCCCGCGGGACAGGTCTCGGGGGCTCCTACAATGAGCAGTTCTTC.

The chain is built from TRBV6-1 and TRBJ1-1; D uncertain. The germline V gene has CDR1 MNHNS and CDR2 SASEGT. V was shortened by 5 bases and J by 2 bases, with 9 bases between the two germline ends. CDR3 size: 13 residues. The DNA for the CDR3 is TGTGCCAGCAGTACAGTGCTAAACACTGAAGCTTTCTTT. Translating gives CASSTVLNTEAFF.

This clone showed up just a few times. V gene TRBV7-9 combines with J gene TRBJ2-7; no clear D gene. Germline lookup yields CDR1 SEHNR and CDR2 FQNEAQ (reference sequence). With 7 bases removed from V and 1 base from J, the gap between germline ends came to 17 bases. This CDR3 is built from 15 residues. CDR3: CASTKFPDGSYEQYF. The CDR3, as DNA: TGTGCCAGCACCAAATTTCCGGACGGTTCCTACGAGCAGTACTTC.